A single sample gave rise to the 27 T cell receptor beta chains below, sequenced in a study of neoadjuvant anti-PD-1 for oral cavity cancer. Method: immunoSEQ multiplex PCR; TCRdb's copy keeps in-frame clones and lacks some. This sample carries fewer than 90,000 clones, approximately 84% of them seen once, and the ten largest clones take approximately 3.4%. The specimen comprised PBMCs, sampled before nivolumab (anti-PD-1) treatment. These TCRs come from a person between 35 and 79 years old with oral cavity squamous cell carcinoma.

V usage is TRBV5-4 and J usage is TRBJ2-7, with unresolved D. CDR3 length: 14 residues. Germline CDR1 reads SGHNT; CDR2 reads YYREEE (reference sequence). Between the trimmed V and J ends, which lost 3 bases and 4 bases, there was a span of 14 bases. As DNA, the CDR3 is TGTGCCAGCAGCTCCCGGGCTCCTGAGTACGAGCAGTACTTC. Its translation is CASSSRAPEYEQYF.

The V and J genes are TRBV6-5 and TRBJ1-2, with D possibly being TRBD1 (5 bases). The CDR3 length is 13 residues. CDR1 and CDR2 from the germline V gene are MNHEY and SVGAGI. With 8 bases removed from V and 3 bases from J, the gap between germline ends came to 13 bases. The CDR3 is CASLGHQDYGYTF. The CDR3 DNA is TGTGCCAGCTTAGGACACCAGGACTATGGCTACACCTTC.

V and J are TRBV15 and TRBJ1-5, with TRBD1 as a possible D gene (5 bases). Germline values: CDR1 LNHNV, CDR2 YYDKDF (reference sequence). Trimming removed 1 base from V and 2 bases from J, with 6 bases in between. The CDR3 consists of 14 residues. The CDR3 spells CATSRGGGNQPQHF. CDR3 bases: TGTGCCACCAGCAGAGGGGGGGGCAATCAGCCCCAGCATTTT.

The chain uses TRBV28 and TRBJ1-1; D ambiguous. Per germline, CDR1 MDHEN and CDR2 SYDVKM. V lost 7 bases and J 0 bases, leaving 15 bases between the germline ends. CDR3 size: 15 residues. The DNA for the CDR3 is TGTGCCAGCACCGAGCGGGGAGAGGTGAACACTGAAGCTTTCTTT. Protein sequence: CASTERGEVNTEAFF.

This clone was observed once. The CDR3 protein is CASSLLAGSTGELFF. CDR3 sequence (DNA): TGTGCCAGCAGCTTACTAGCGGGGTCCACCGGGGAGCTGTTTTTT. This chain connects TRBV9 to TRBJ2-2, with 10 positions matching TRBD2. The CDR3 has 15 amino acids. Germline CDR1 is SGDLS and CDR2 is YYNGEE. With V trimmed by 4 bases and J by 4 bases, 4 bases remained unmatched.

The rearrangement uses TRBV19 and TRBJ1-2, with D possibly being TRBD1 (6 bases). Germline values: CDR1 LNHDA, CDR2 SQIVND (reference sequence). CDR3 length: 11 residues. CDR3 nucleotide sequence: TGTGCGACTAAACAGGGCCAGGGCTACACCTTC. This translates into CATKQGQGYTF.

This chain uses TRBV30 with TRBJ2-1; D is possibly TRBD1 or TRBD2 (5 bases each). The CDR3 spans 12 residues. CDR1 GTSNPN and CDR2 SVGIG come from the germline V gene (reference sequence). The V end was cut by 3 bases, the J end by 9 bases, with 12 bases between. The CDR3 protein is CAWRPTGTEQFF. For the CDR3, the DNA is TGTGCCTGGAGGCCTACTGGGACTGAGCAGTTCTTC.

This clone was recorded a few times. V gene TRBV5-1 combines with J gene TRBJ1-1; perhaps TRBD1 as D (6 bases). The CDR3 is made up of 15 amino acids. The V end lost 0 bases, the J end lost 3 bases, and 12 bases lay between the germline ends. Per germline, CDR1 SGHRS and CDR2 YFSETQ. The CDR3 here is CASSLGLGADTEAFF. CDR3 nucleotide sequence: TGCGCCAGCAGCTTGGGCTTGGGGGCCGACACTGAAGCTTTCTTT.

This chain connects TRBV29-1 to TRBJ2-1, with TRBD2 matching over 10 bases. The germline V gene encodes CDR1 SQVTM and CDR2 ANQGSEA. Unmatched junction bases numbered 11, after V lost 7 bases and J lost 2 bases. The CDR3 extends over 16 amino acids. The CDR3 DNA sequence: TGCAGCGCTAGGACTAGCGGCCCCGGAGCCTACAATGAGCAGTTCTTC. Translated, it gives CSARTSGPGAYNEQFF.

V gene TRBV7-9 combines with J gene TRBJ1-5; D unclear. Trimming removed 1 base from V and 7 bases from J, with 8 bases in between. The germline CDR1 and CDR2 sequences are SEHNR and FQNEAQ (reference sequence). The CDR3 contains 13 residues. The CDR3 spells CASSLVGEQPQHF. DNA of the CDR3: TGTGCCAGCAGCTTAGTCGGGGAGCAGCCCCAGCATTTT. The variable domain in full, completed from reference TRBV7-9 and TRBJ1-5, reads DTGVSQNPRHKITKRGQNVTFRCDPISEHNRLYWYRQTLGQGPEFLTYFQNEAQLEKSRLLSDRFSAERPKGSFSTLEIQRTEQGDSAMYLCASSLVGEQPQHFGDGTRLSIL.

This chain links TRBV5-1 with TRBJ1-1, with 8 bases aligning to TRBD1. The CDR3 runs to 13 residues. Germline lookup yields CDR1 SGHRS and CDR2 YFSETQ. With 3 bases clipped from V and 6 bases from J, the junction kept 4 bases outside the gene matches. CDR3 protein: CASSWTGTPEAFF. CDR3 sequence (DNA): TGCGCCAGCAGCTGGACAGGGACCCCTGAAGCTTTCTTT.

The chain joins TRBV27 to TRBJ2-3; the match to TRBD2 covers 12 bases. This CDR3 is built from 19 residues. V dropped 3 bases and J dropped 2; count of bases not matched to a gene: 12. Germline CDR1 is MNHEY and CDR2 is SMNVEV (reference sequence). DNA for the CDR3: TGTGCCAGCAGTTTTGCGCTCTCTGGACTAGCGGGAACCACAGATACGCAGTATTTT. Protein product: CASSFALSGLAGTTDTQYF.

This chain links TRBV30 with TRBJ2-7; possible D gene TRBD1, 6 bases. This CDR3 has 12 amino acids. Germline CDR1 and CDR2: GTSNPN and SVGIG (reference sequence). The V gene lost 5 bases and the J gene lost 4 bases, with 12 bases spanning the gap. CDR3 DNA sequence: TGTGCCTGGGCAAACAGGGATTACGAGCAGTACTTC. Translation gives CAWANRDYEQYF.

This clone was observed a few times. This sequence joins TRBV25-1 and TRBJ1-1, with D possibly matching TRBD1 (5 bases). The CDR3 covers 12 residues. V lost 7 bases, J lost 6 bases, and 12 bases lay in between. CDR1 is MGHDK and CDR2 is SYGVNS in the germline V gene. The chain's CDR3 is CASTHGGAEAFF. Written as DNA, the CDR3 is TGTGCCAGCACCCATGGGGGGGCTGAAGCTTTCTTT. Complete variable domain (other parts from reference TRBV25-1 and TRBJ1-1): EADIYQTPRYLVIGTGKKITLECSQTMGHDKMYWYQQDPGMELHLIHYSYGVNSTEKGDLSSESTVSRIRTEHFPLTLESARPSHTSQYLCASTHGGAEAFFGQGTRLTVV.

The table lists this clone with a count of one. The CDR3 is CASRVDGGGELFF. DNA for the CDR3: TGTGCCAGCAGAGTTGACGGCGGCGGGGAGCTGTTTTTT. J is TRBJ2-2 and V is TRBV2; D call uncertain. The germline V gene encodes CDR1 SNHLY and CDR2 FYNNEI. This CDR3 has 13 amino acids. Deletions cut 6 bases from V and 7 bases from J, with 12 bases between.

The chain uses TRBV25-1 and TRBJ2-2; TRBD1 matches 7 bases. There are 14 residues in the CDR3. Losses at the gene ends were 7 bases for V and 5 bases for J; bases not matched to a gene: 7. Germline loops: CDR1 MGHDK, CDR2 SYGVNS. The CDR3 reads CASNRQGTTGELFF. The CDR3 nucleotides read TGTGCCAGCAATCGACAGGGAACTACCGGGGAGCTGTTTTTT. Together with reference TRBV25-1 and TRBJ2-2, the CDR3 gives the full variable domain: EADIYQTPRYLVIGTGKKITLECSQTMGHDKMYWYQQDPGMELHLIHYSYGVNSTEKGDLSSESTVSRIRTEHFPLTLESARPSHTSQYLCASNRQGTTGELFFGEGSRLTVL.

This chain connects TRBV6-1 to TRBJ2-1, with 9 bases matching TRBD2. J was trimmed by 4 bases and V by 2 bases; bases with no gene match: 6. The CDR3 totals 16 residues. Germline V CDR1 and CDR2: MNHNS, SASEGT. CDR3 bases: TGTGCCAGCAGTGAAACCCTAGCGGGGCTATACAATGAGCAGTTCTTC. The encoded protein is CASSETLAGLYNEQFF.

The chain carries TRBV6-5 and TRBJ2-7; D uncertain. V was pared by 5 bases and J by 9 bases, with 20 bases between. The germline gives CDR1 MNHEY, CDR2 SVGAGI. The CDR3 runs to 14 residues. For the CDR3, the DNA is TGTGCCAGCAGTCCCCCAGACGGTGTCCGAGGGCAGTACTTC. Protein sequence: CASSPPDGVRGQYF.

The chain employs TRBV29-1 and TRBJ2-7, with D possibly being TRBD1 (6 bases). The CDR3 loop spans 14 amino acids. V was clipped by 3 bases and J by 2 bases, with 14 bases between them. CDR1 and CDR2 (germline): SQVTM, ANQGSEA. The CDR3 DNA sequence: TGCAGCGTTGAGGTACAGGGCCGTCCCTACGAGCAGTACTTC. This gives the protein CSVEVQGRPYEQYF.

This sequence joins TRBV10-3 and TRBJ1-5, with D maybe TRBD1 (6 bases). This CDR3 has 14 amino acids. Trimming took 2 bases from V and 3 from J, leaving 8 bases between them. Germline values: CDR1 ENHRY, CDR2 SYGVKD. CDR3 amino acids: CAISEDRNNQPQHF. As DNA, the CDR3 is TGTGCCATCAGTGAGGACAGGAACAATCAGCCCCAGCATTTT.

This chain links TRBV6-1 with TRBJ1-4; D is perhaps TRBD1 (6 bases). The germline V and J ends were trimmed by 6 bases and 7 bases, with 12 bases remaining between them. The length of the CDR3 is 13 residues. Germline V lookup: CDR1 MNHNS, CDR2 SASEGT. This CDR3 is CASRSQGSEKLFF. The CDR3 nucleotides read TGTGCCAGCAGATCACAGGGTTCTGAAAAACTGTTTTTT.

The chain couples TRBV28 to TRBJ1-5; 7 bases match TRBD1. CDR1 and CDR2 from the germline V gene are MDHEN and SYDVKM. The ends lost 7 bases at V and 0 bases at J; junction bases unmatched: 6. CDR3 size: 15 residues. The CDR3 DNA reads as TGTGCCAGCATCACCAGGGGGAATAGCAATCAGCCCCAGCATTTT. Protein product: CASITRGNSNQPQHF.

This chain connects TRBV6-5 to TRBJ2-5; D is possibly TRBD1 (5 bases). Germline CDR1 is MNHEY and CDR2 is SVGAGI. Trimming stripped 6 bases from V and 2 bases from J, with 10 bases between. The CDR3 is 13 residues long. CDR3: CASRDRFQETQYF. Written as DNA, the CDR3 is TGTGCCAGCAGAGACAGATTTCAAGAGACCCAGTACTTC.

This chain uses TRBV6-6 with TRBJ2-4; D gene ambiguous. V lost 4 bases and J lost 7, with 8 bases in between. Germline V gene data show CDR1 as MNHNY and CDR2 as SVGAGI (reference sequence). The CDR3 spans 12 residues. CDR3 sequence (DNA): TGTGCCAGCAGTTGGATAGAGAACATTCAGTACTTC. Translating gives CASSWIENIQYF.

The chain links TRBV11-1 to TRBJ1-2, with D uncertain. Trimming left V 5 bases short and J 1 base short, with 11 bases between. This CDR3 comprises 14 residues. In germline, CDR1 is SGHAT, CDR2 FQDESV (reference sequence). In DNA, the CDR3 is TGTGCCAGCAGCCGAGGCGGGGTTAACTATGGCTACACCTTC. Its translation: CASSRGGVNYGYTF.

The rearrangement uses TRBV11-2 and TRBJ1-1; weak D call: TRBD1 (5 bases). CDR1 and CDR2 (germline): SGHAT, FQNNGV. This CDR3 comprises 13 residues. V dropped 3 bases and J dropped 5 bases, with 10 bases sitting between them. As DNA, the CDR3 is TGTGCCAGCAGCTTCGGGGGGAGGACTGAAGCTTTCTTT. The encoded protein is CASSFGGRTEAFF.

In this sample, this clone turned up a few times. This chain links TRBV25-1 with TRBJ2-5; 7 bases line up with TRBD1. The ends lost 2 bases at V and 0 bases at J; junction bases unmatched: 6. Germline assignment: CDR1 MGHDK and CDR2 SYGVNS. This CDR3 has 16 amino acids. The CDR3 here is CASSEATGRYQETQYF. In DNA form, the CDR3 reads TGTGCCAGCAGTGAAGCGACAGGGCGGTACCAAGAGACCCAGTACTTC.